This TCR beta chain was observed in a study of blood T cells in healthy people across ages. In germline, CDR1 is LGHNA, CDR2 YSLEER. Trimming removed 0 bases from V and 2 bases from J, with 11 bases in between. The CDR3 consists of 16 residues. This clonotype appeared a few times. PCR was performed a second time for about 6 to 12 cycles using a sample-barcoded 5' primer and a J-beta primer mix. TCRdb reprocessed the 5' RACE reads via MiXCR and lists one record per CDR3 protein. The repertoire consists of 1.5 million to 1.8 million distinct CDR3 sequences, with 35% to 45% occurring once and the leading ten covering around 4%.

This TCR was recovered from a woman under 30 in good health. The chain couples TRBV4-3 to TRBJ2-1, with D possibly called TRBD1 or TRBD2 (5 bases each). The sequencing input was blood. As DNA, the CDR3 is TGCGCCAGCAGCCAAGATTCGGGACCGACCTACAATGAGCAGTTCTTC. Translated, it gives CASSQDSGPTYNEQFF.